The entry below describes one TCR beta chain. Its antigen is not known. Germline values: CDR1 SQVTM, CDR2 ANQGSEA. Between the trimmed V and J ends, which lost 2 bases and 2 bases, there was a span of 11 bases. The CDR3 contains 14 residues. This sample is drawn from a study of beta chain features in type 1 diabetes. Study details: Cell yields, gender and age were comparable in patients and healthy donors.

Sequenced material consisted of expressed TCRB transcripts (all of the isolated RNA was reverse transcribed). Profiling relied on immunoSEQ multiplex PCR, and the TCRdb table lists in-frame clones only, not all of them. In the table there are approximately 260,000 clones, about 20% of which are singletons. Whole-study findings and limits: Researchers could not determine here whether HLA type influences TCRB rearrangement. Type 1 diabetes patients had moderately but significantly shorter TCRB CDR3s in all four CD4+ subsets. The naive, central memory and Treg TCRB repertoires looked more alike in patients than they did in healthy donors. Individuals with type 1 diabetes displayed fewer insertions and more deletions at VDJ junctions.

This chain connects TRBV29-1 to TRBJ2-3; possible D gene TRBD1, 6 bases. The sample comprised naive CD4+ T cells from blood. The receptor was isolated from a woman aged 40 to 50 with type 1 diabetes. CDR3 region: CSVERGHTTDTQYF. DNA of the CDR3: TGCAGCGTTGAACGGGGACATACCACAGATACGCAGTATTTT.